The rows below give T cell receptor beta chains drawn from one sample of a study of follicular helper T cells after annual influenza vaccination. Repertoires were generated with immunoSEQ multiplex PCR, while TCRdb's copy carries only in-frame clones and drops some. The sample shows approximately 750 clones, 80% to 90% of them seen only once. The sequenced sample was CXCR5+ CD38- circulating T follicular helper cells from blood, obtained on the day of influenza vaccination. These receptors were collected from an adult who received the influenza vaccine. Each CDR3 is given with its conserved first and last residue. A D gene is named only where the DNA matches it firmly. Size values are once, few and many counts, or a class for expanded clones, and some rows have none.

D gene	clone size	J gene	V gene	CDR3 protein	CDR3 DNA
-	few	TRBJ1-6	TRBV7-2	CASSLVFGGLSPLHF	TGTGCCAGCAGCTTAGTATTCGGGGGCCTTTCACCCCTCCACTTT
-	-	TRBJ2-3	TRBV7-3	CASSLAPQGPDTQYF	TGTGCCAGCAGCTTAGCCCCTCAGGGCCCAGATACGCAGTATTTT
TRBD2	-	TRBJ2-6	TRBV5-6	CASSFVGGRSGANVLTF	TGTGCCAGCAGCTTCGTGGGCGGGAGGTCTGGGGCCAACGTCCTGACTTTC
-	-	TRBJ1-2	TRBV5-1	CASSLMGQAFYGYTF	TGCGCCAGCAGCTTGATGGGACAAGCTTTCTATGGCTACACCTTC
TRBD1	once	TRBJ1-1	TRBV5-1	CASSLEGARGTEAFF	TGCGCCAGCAGCTTGGAGGGGGCCAGGGGCACTGAAGCTTTCTTT
TRBD1	few	TRBJ1-5	TRBV19	CASSIQTGGSVQPQHF	TGTGCCAGTAGTATCCAGACAGGGGGGTCTGTGCAGCCCCAGCATTTT
TRBD2	-	TRBJ2-3	TRBV2	CASRGGLAGGPGDTQYF	TGTGCCAGCCGGGGCGGACTAGCGGGAGGGCCGGGAGATACGCAGTATTTT
TRBD2	-	TRBJ2-5	TRBV29-1	CSVGEGGASGGETQYF	TGCAGCGTTGGTGAAGGTGGGGCTAGCGGGGGGGAGACCCAGTACTTC
-	once	TRBJ2-3	TRBV7-6	CASSLQDTQYF	TGTGCCAGCAGCCTCCAAGATACGCAGTATTTT
-	-	TRBJ1-5	TRBV28	CASSWAGNQPQHF	TGTGCCAGCAGTTGGGCGGGGAATCAGCCCCAGCATTTT
-	-	TRBJ1-5	TRBV19	CASSISITTGISNQPQHF	TGTGCCAGTAGTATATCTATTACTACAGGGATTAGCAATCAGCCCCAGCATTTT
TRBD1	once	TRBJ2-4	TRBV28	CASSLRTGPDIQYF	TGTGCCAGCAGTTTGCGGACAGGGCCGGACATTCAGTACTTC
TRBD1	once	TRBJ2-3	TRBV5-1	CASSLGRTGGQDTQYF	TGCGCCAGCAGCTTGGGGAGGACAGGGGGACAAGATACGCAGTATTTT
TRBD1	-	TRBJ2-7	TRBV28	CASSTYRDRDRYEQYF	TGTGCCAGCAGTACTTACCGGGACAGGGATAGGTACGAGCAGTACTTC
-	-	TRBJ1-5	TRBV30	CAAGLPNQPQHF	TGTGCCGCCGGACTTCCCAATCAGCCCCAGCATTTT
-	few	TRBJ2-1	TRBV7-2	CASSLVGRAGYNEQFF	TGTGCCAGCAGCTTAGTTGGGCGGGCGGGCTACAATGAGCAGTTCTTC
-	-	TRBJ1-3	TRBV4-2	CASSQKKTNSGNTIYF	TGTGCCAGCAGCCAAAAGAAAACAAACTCTGGAAACACCATATATTTT
-	-	TRBJ2-7	TRBV10-3	CATNGGSYEQYF	TGTGCCACCAATGGGGGCTCCTACGAGCAGTACTTC
-	once	TRBJ2-3	TRBV10-3	CAISLGGGRRDTQYF	TGTGCCATCAGCCTAGGGGGGGGGAGAAGAGATACGCAGTATTTT
-	-	TRBJ1-4	TRBV6-4	CASFGGHGQFPTNEKLFF	TGTGCCAGCTTCGGCGGACACGGACAGTTTCCAACTAATGAAAAACTGTTTTTT
TRBD2	once	TRBJ2-1	TRBV7-9	CASTSGRLAGGEEQFF	TGTGCCAGCACCTCTGGGAGACTAGCGGGGGGCGAGGAGCAGTTCTTC
-	once	TRBJ2-5	TRBV28	CASNRDMETQYF	TGTGCCAGCAACAGGGACATGGAGACCCAGTACTTC
-	-	TRBJ1-5	TRBV18	CASSNVGQSNQPQHF	TGTGCCAGCTCAAACGTTGGACAGAGCAATCAGCCCCAGCATTTT
TRBD1	-	TRBJ1-1	TRBV7-2	CASSSSRGWNTEAFF	TGTGCCAGCAGCTCCAGCAGGGGGTGGAACACTGAAGCTTTCTTT
-	-	TRBJ1-5	TRBV28	CASSFLGNQPQHF	TGTGCCAGCAGTTTTCTGGGCAATCAGCCCCAGCATTTT
-	-	TRBJ2-6	TRBV4-1	CASSNTGSGANVLTF	TGCGCCAGCAGCAACACGGGCTCTGGGGCCAACGTCCTGACTTTC
-	once	TRBJ2-5	TRBV14	CASSQEAYRETQYF	TGTGCCAGCAGCCAAGAGGCCTATAGGGAGACCCAGTACTTC
-	-	TRBJ2-3	TRBV9	CASSVSTDTQYF	TGTGCCAGCAGCGTTAGCACAGATACGCAGTATTTT
-	-	TRBJ2-5	TRBV28	CASSSNRGRETQYF	TGTGCCAGCAGTTCGAATCGGGGGCGGGAGACCCAGTACTTC
-	-	TRBJ1-1	TRBV29-1	CSGRQPNTEAFF	TGCAGCGGGAGACAACCGAACACTGAAGCTTTCTTT
-	-	TRBJ2-7	TRBV6-4	CASTLRGIAVYEQYF	TGTGCCAGCACGCTCCGCGGTATAGCAGTCTACGAGCAGTACTTC
TRBD2	few	TRBJ2-7	TRBV10-2	CASRGSGVDEQYF	TGCGCCAGTCGAGGTAGCGGGGTTGACGAGCAGTACTTC
TRBD1	-	TRBJ1-6	TRBV5-1	CASMDTGAGDNSPLHF	TGCGCCAGCATGGACACAGGGGCGGGGGATAATTCACCCCTCCACTTT
-	few	TRBJ2-1	TRBV18	CASSPGQGPEQFF	TGTGCCAGCTCACCAGGGCAGGGTCCTGAGCAGTTCTTC
-	-	TRBJ2-7	TRBV10-3	CAISSDVTYEQYF	TGTGCCATCAGCTCCGACGTTACCTACGAGCAGTACTTC
-	-	TRBJ1-2	TRBV6-5	CASSLGQTPSRGYTF	TGTGCCAGCAGTTTGGGACAAACCCCTAGTAGGGGCTACACCTTC
TRBD1	-	TRBJ1-3	TRBV7-6	CASSRTQGAYTIYF	TGTGCCAGCAGCCGAACCCAGGGGGCTTACACCATATATTTT
-	-	TRBJ2-3	TRBV27	CASSFGGGDTQYF	TGTGCCAGCAGTTTCGGCGGTGGGGATACGCAGTATTTT
-	few	TRBJ1-2	TRBV4-3	CASSQERHYGYTF	TGCGCCAGCAGCCAAGAACGACACTATGGCTACACCTTC
-	-	TRBJ1-1	TRBV7-9	CASSSTLNTEAFF	TGTGCCAGCAGCTCGACCTTGAACACTGAAGCTTTCTTT
TRBD1	-	TRBJ1-2	TRBV6-1	CASSSTGGGDYGYTF	TGTGCCAGCAGTTCGACAGGGGGCGGGGATTATGGCTACACCTTC
-	-	TRBJ1-2	TRBV28	CASSLRGLYGYTF	TGTGCCAGCAGTTTAAGAGGCCTGTATGGCTACACCTTC
-	-	TRBJ2-2	TRBV10-3	CAILISPRGRIPTDTGELFF	TGTGCCATCTTGATCAGCCCCAGGGGTCGGATCCCCACAGACACCGGGGAGCTGTTTTTT
-	-	TRBJ2-7	TRBV6-1	CASSDLGQVYEQYF	TGTGCCAGCAGTGATTTGGGACAAGTTTACGAGCAGTACTTC
-	few	TRBJ2-7	TRBV5-1	CASSSGTSGYEQYF	TGCGCCAGCAGCTCGGGGACCTCCGGATACGAGCAGTACTTC
TRBD1	-	TRBJ2-5	TRBV30	CAWSRLGGTGYETQYF	TGTGCCTGGAGTAGGTTAGGGGGGACAGGGTACGAGACCCAGTACTTC
-	-	TRBJ2-3	TRBV19	CASSIGPGLGPDTQYF	TGTGCCAGTAGTATAGGACCGGGACTCGGCCCAGATACGCAGTATTTT
-	-	TRBJ1-1	TRBV13	CASLLEGNTEAFF	TGTGCCAGCCTTCTCGAGGGGAACACTGAAGCTTTCTTT
-	-	TRBJ1-1	TRBV5-6	CASSLAPGNTEAFF	TGTGCCAGCAGCTTGGCCCCAGGGAACACTGAAGCTTTCTTT